These 30 T cell receptor beta chains were sequenced from one sample in a study of PD-L1 blockade in urothelial cancer. Profiling relied on immunoSEQ multiplex PCR, and the TCRdb table lists in-frame clones only, not all of them. The sample consists of 85,000 to 90,000 clones, under 90% of them appearing once. The time point denotes: pretreatment peripheral blood. The material was PBMCs, obtained around atezolizumab (anti-PD-L1) treatment. The receptors derive from a man aged 55 to 69 with urothelial cancer.

The gene calls are TRBV5-4 and TRBJ2-1, with 7 bases matching TRBD1. This CDR3 has 15 amino acids. Germline-derived CDR1 and CDR2 are SGHNT and YYREEE (reference sequence). V shed 5 bases, J shed 5 bases, and the junction held 10 bases outside the gene matches. The CDR3 DNA is TGTGCCAGCAGACGAGACAGGGCTTCGAACAATGAGCAGTTCTTC. Protein sequence: CASRRDRASNNEQFF. Full variable domain (remainder filled in from reference TRBV5-4 and TRBJ2-1): ETGVTQSPTHLIKTRGQQVTLRCSSQSGHNTVSWYQQALGQGPQFIFQYYREEENGRGNFPPRFSGLQFPNYSSELNVNALELDDSALYLCASRRDRASNNEQFFGPGTRLTVL.

The chain employs TRBV5-4 and TRBJ1-3; TRBD1 aligns across 8 bases. The CDR3 sequence is 19 residues long. The germline CDR1 and CDR2 sequences are SGHNT and YYREEE (reference sequence). V dropped 3 bases and J dropped 0; count of bases not matched to a gene: 14. The CDR3 sequence: CASSSLTNRGSYSGNTIYF. The DNA of the CDR3 is TGTGCCAGCAGCTCCCTTACCAACAGGGGGTCCTACTCTGGAAACACCATATATTTT.

This chain connects TRBV10-1 to TRBJ2-7, with D tentatively TRBD1 (5 bases). In germline, CDR1 is WNHNN, CDR2 SYGVQD (reference sequence). The ends were cut back, 4 bases at V and 1 base at J, with 8 bases in the middle. This CDR3 comprises 13 residues. CDR3 loop: CASSVDISYEQYF. The CDR3, as DNA: TGCGCCAGCAGTGTGGACATATCCTACGAGCAGTACTTC.

The chain couples TRBV5-1 to TRBJ1-1; TRBD1 matches 7 bases. The CDR3 runs to 12 residues. Germline CDR1 is SGHRS and CDR2 is YFSETQ. Germline trimming cut 0 bases from V and 12 bases from J; bases unmatched to any gene: 5. CDR3 sequence: CASSLVQGTSFF. As DNA, the CDR3 is TGCGCCAGCAGCTTGGTACAGGGGACGTCTTTCTTT.

The chain is built from TRBV10-3 and TRBJ1-3, with no clear D. The CDR3 contains 12 residues. CDR1 is ENHRY and CDR2 is SYGVKD in the germline V gene. V was pared by 3 bases and J by 6 bases, with 6 bases between. The DNA of the CDR3 is TGTGCCATCAGTGAAACTGCAAACACCATATATTTT. The encoded protein is CAISETANTIYF.

V is TRBV7-3 and J is TRBJ2-5; TRBD2 matches 12 bases. The V segment lost 6 bases and the J segment 2 bases; nucleotides outside the gene matches: 4. In germline, CDR1 is SGHTA, CDR2 FQGTGA. This CDR3 has 15 residues. CDR3 nucleotides: TGTGCCAGCAGTCGGACTAGCGGGACGCAAGAGACCCAGTACTTC. Its protein is CASSRTSGTQETQYF.

The V call is TRBV5-1, the J call TRBJ2-1; 7 bases align to TRBD1. The CDR3 covers 14 residues. Germline V lookup: CDR1 SGHRS, CDR2 YFSETQ. The J segment lost 5 bases and the V segment lost 2 bases, leaving 4 bases of the junction unmatched. This CDR3 is CASSFRQGDNEQFF. The CDR3 coding sequence is TGCGCCAGCAGCTTCCGACAGGGTGACAATGAGCAGTTCTTC. Using reference TRBV5-1 and TRBJ2-1 for the parts outside the CDR3, the full variable domain is KAGVTQTPRYLIKTRGQQVTLSCSPISGHRSVSWYQQTPGQGLQFLFEYFSETQRNKGNFPGRFSGRQFSNSRSEMNVSTLELGDSALYLCASSFRQGDNEQFFGPGTRLTVL.

This chain joins TRBV10-3 and TRBJ1-1; TRBD1 matches 8 bases. This CDR3 is 14 amino acids long. Germline CDR1 is ENHRY and CDR2 is SYGVKD. V was clipped by 4 bases and J by 1 base; unmatched bases: 2. CDR3 amino acids: CAISVDRANTEAFF. CDR3 in DNA: TGTGCCATCAGTGTGGACAGGGCGAACACTGAAGCTTTCTTT.

The chain has TRBV2 and TRBJ2-5; 9 bases are shared with TRBD1. This CDR3 comprises 12 residues. Trimming at V came to 8 bases and at J to 5 bases, leaving 3 bases not matched to a gene. CDR1 is SNHLY, CDR2 FYNNEI, per germline. CDR3 in DNA: TGTGCCAGCGGAGACAGGGGGGAGACCCAGTACTTC. This sequence encodes CASGDRGETQYF.

The rearrangement links TRBV18 to TRBJ1-1, with 8 nucleotides matching TRBD1. The CDR3 runs 13 residues. The V gene's germline CDR1 is KGHSH and CDR2 LQKENI. V gave up 6 bases and J gave up 2 bases; unmatched junction bases: 2. CDR3: CASSGQGNTEAFF. Here the CDR3 DNA reads TGTGCCAGCTCCGGACAGGGAAACACTGAAGCTTTCTTT.

The V and J genes are TRBV10-1 and TRBJ2-5, with D perhaps matching TRBD1 (5 bases). This CDR3 region has 18 residues. Trimming took 2 bases from V and 5 from J, leaving 24 bases between them. Looked up from germline, CDR1 is WNHNN and CDR2 is SYGVQD (reference sequence). The CDR3 DNA is TGCGCCAGCAGTGAGGGGGCTGCAGGAGCCGGATTTGCGGAGACCCAGTACTTC. It translates to CASSEGAAGAGFAETQYF.

V and J are TRBV30 and TRBJ2-7; tentatively, D is TRBD1 or TRBD2 (5 bases each). Trimming removed 8 bases from V and 2 bases from J, with 19 bases in between. This CDR3 is built from 14 residues. The germline V gene has CDR1 GTSNPN and CDR2 SVGIG (reference sequence). CDR3 sequence reads: CAGTQRHKTYEQYF. CDR3 nucleotide sequence: TGTGCCGGGACCCAGAGGCACAAGACCTACGAGCAGTACTTC. The full variable domain, in which reference TRBV30 and TRBJ2-7 provide the parts outside the CDR3, is SQTIHQWPATLVQPVGSPLSLECTVEGTSNPNLYWYRQAAGRGLQLLFYSVGIGQISSEVPQNLSASRPQDRQFILSSKKLLLSDSGFYLCAGTQRHKTYEQYFGPGTRLTVT.

The chain employs TRBV28 and TRBJ2-1; the match to TRBD2 covers 10 bases. From germline, CDR1 is MDHEN and CDR2 SYDVKM. CDR3 length: 15 amino acids. The junction had 3 bases not matched to a gene; V was cut back by 5 bases and J by 2 bases. The CDR3 sequence is CASSPGLAAYNEQFF. In nucleotides, the CDR3 is TGTGCCAGCAGTCCAGGACTAGCGGCCTACAATGAGCAGTTCTTC.

The gene calls are TRBV4-1 and TRBJ2-7; TRBD1 agrees at 9 bases. Germline assignment: CDR1 MGHRA and CDR2 YSYEKL. With 4 bases clipped from V and 4 bases from J, the junction kept 14 bases outside the gene matches. The CDR3 is 17 amino acids. CDR3 sequence reads: CASSRTDAGQGQYEQYF. DNA for the CDR3: TGCGCCAGCAGCCGGACAGATGCGGGACAGGGCCAATACGAGCAGTACTTC.

This CDR3 is CASSYPTRLALYEQYF. Here the CDR3 DNA reads TGTGCCAGCAGTTACCCTACACGGTTAGCCTTGTACGAGCAGTACTTC. V usage is TRBV6-5 and J usage is TRBJ2-7; D is uncertain. The CDR3 loop spans 16 amino acids. Germline CDR1 is MNHEY and CDR2 is SVGAGI. With 2 bases removed from V and 4 bases from J, the gap between germline ends came to 18 bases.

This chain uses TRBV7-8 with TRBJ2-1, with TRBD2 matching over 9 bases. The junction had 10 bases not matched to a gene; V was cut back by 5 bases and J by 8 bases. The CDR3 extends over 15 amino acids. The germline V gene encodes CDR1 SGHVS and CDR2 FQNEAQ. The CDR3 region is CASSTRSGSSYEQFF. DNA for the CDR3: TGTGCCAGCAGCACCCGTAGCGGGAGTAGCTATGAGCAGTTCTTC.

Remarks on this clone: At the DNA level, this CDR3 is encoded by other sequences in the same sample as well. This chain links TRBV15 with TRBJ1-3, with D unresolved. V was pared by 0 bases and J by 0 bases, with 6 bases between. CDR3 length: 15 amino acids. The germline CDR1 and CDR2 sequences are LNHNV and YYDKDF (reference sequence). CDR3 coding DNA: TGTGCCACCAGCAGAGATCGGGGCTCTGGAAACACCATATATTTT. Its protein is CATSRDRGSGNTIYF.

The CDR3 is CASSLNPEGAYGYTF. The CDR3, as DNA: TGCGCCAGCAGCTTGAATCCCGAGGGAGCCTATGGCTACACCTTC. The V call is TRBV5-1, the J call TRBJ1-2, with D unclear. The CDR3 runs to 15 residues. Germline V gene data show CDR1 as SGHRS and CDR2 as YFSETQ. Trimming stripped 1 base from V and 4 bases from J, with 14 bases between.

The chain links TRBV2 to TRBJ2-1; 7 positions agree with TRBD1. CDR3 length equals 15 residues. With 6 bases clipped from V and 0 bases from J, the junction kept 5 bases outside the gene matches. The germline gives CDR1 SNHLY, CDR2 FYNNEI. The CDR3 region has the DNA TGTGCCAGCAGGGAGGACAGGAGCTCCTACAATGAGCAGTTCTTC. Residues: CASREDRSSYNEQFF.

This clone was counted once. This CDR3 reads CASSLGVADYNEQFF. CDR3 bases: TGCGCCAGCAGCTTGGGGGTAGCGGATTACAATGAGCAGTTCTTC. The chain couples TRBV5-1 to TRBJ2-1; maybe TRBD2 (6 bases). V lost 0 bases, J lost 4 bases, and 11 bases lay in between. Germline V CDR1 and CDR2: SGHRS, YFSETQ. The CDR3 loop spans 15 amino acids.

This clone was seen just once. V usage is TRBV27 and J usage is TRBJ2-7; a weak D match, TRBD1 (6 bases). The V gene's germline CDR1 is MNHEY and CDR2 SMNVEV (reference sequence). Trimming removed 5 bases at V and 2 bases at J, with 13 bases between. CDR3 length equals 14 residues. This CDR3 reads CASSVRQAPYEQYF. In DNA, the CDR3 is TGTGCCAGCAGTGTTAGACAGGCACCCTACGAGCAGTACTTC.

The chain couples TRBV5-1 to TRBJ2-3; TRBD2 might be the D (6 bases). Germline V gene lookup returns CDR1 SGHRS and CDR2 YFSETQ. The CDR3 runs to 17 residues. The V end lost 2 bases, the J end lost 4 bases, and 20 bases lay between the germline ends. The CDR3, as DNA: TGCGCCAGCAGCTTCCAGGGACTTATTCGGGGCGCAGATACGCAGTATTTT. It encodes CASSFQGLIRGADTQYF.

The genes are TRBV30 and TRBJ1-4, with D possibly being TRBD1 (5 bases). Germline-derived CDR1 and CDR2 are GTSNPN and SVGIG (reference sequence). This CDR3 contains 11 residues. The CDR3 is CAVRANEKLFF. CDR3 in DNA: TGTGCAGTCAGGGCTAATGAAAAACTGTTTTTT. The entire variable domain, with the rest obtained from reference TRBV30 and TRBJ1-4, is as follows: SQTIHQWPATLVQPVGSPLSLECTVEGTSNPNLYWYRQAAGRGLQLLFYSVGIGQISSEVPQNLSASRPQDRQFILSSKKLLLSDSGFYLCAVRANEKLFFGSGTQLSVL.

The genes are TRBV28 and TRBJ1-2; the D is unclear. The CDR3 runs 12 residues. V lost 1 base, J lost 4 bases, and 4 bases lay in between. CDR1 is MDHEN, CDR2 SYDVKM, per germline. CDR3 sequence reads: CASSLFSYGYTF. The CDR3 DNA follows: TGTGCCAGCAGTTTATTCAGCTATGGCTACACCTTC.

The chain recombines TRBV18 with TRBJ2-7; 9 bases map to TRBD2. Germline CDR1 is KGHSH and CDR2 is LQKENI. The ends lost 3 bases at V and 3 bases at J; junction bases unmatched: 6. The CDR3 totals 15 residues. CDR3 amino acids: CASSPGLASDYEQYF. The CDR3 DNA follows: TGTGCCAGCTCACCCGGACTAGCGTCCGACTACGAGCAGTACTTC.

The genes are TRBV6-1 and TRBJ1-2; D call uncertain. The CDR3 totals 12 residues. Germline assignment: CDR1 MNHNS and CDR2 SASEGT. Trimming shortened V by 4 bases and J by 8 bases, and 11 bases separated the two germline ends. The CDR3 is CASSVVDKGYTF. In nucleotides, the CDR3 is TGTGCCAGCAGTGTTGTCGACAAGGGCTACACCTTC.

The sample holds one count of this clone. The chain carries TRBV9 and TRBJ1-6; no clear D. V was clipped by 4 bases and J by 5 bases, with 28 bases between them. There are 20 residues in the CDR3. Germline CDR1 reads SGDLS; CDR2 reads YYNGEE. CDR3 coding DNA: TGTGCCAGCAGCTCCTCTCGAGGGCAAAGGACGGAGAAAAATAATTCACCCCTCCACTTT. Translation gives CASSSSRGQRTEKNNSPLHF. The complete variable domain, with remaining parts taken from reference TRBV9 and TRBJ1-6, reads DSGVTQTPKHLITATGQRVTLRCSPRSGDLSVYWYQQSLDQGLQFLIQYYNGEERAKGNILERFSAQQFPDLHSELNLSSLELGDSALYFCASSSSRGQRTEKNNSPLHFGNGTRLTVT.

This chain links TRBV7-3 with TRBJ2-3, with 7 bases lining up with TRBD2. V lost 1 base to trimming and J lost 4 bases; unmatched junction nucleotides: 5. CDR1 SGHTA and CDR2 FQGTGA come from the germline V gene. This CDR3 has 15 amino acids. CDR3 sequence (DNA): TGTGCCAGCAGCTTAAGCGGGAGTGGGGCAGATACGCAGTATTTT. Translation gives CASSLSGSGADTQYF.

The V call is TRBV4-1, the J call TRBJ2-7, with D possibly being TRBD1 (6 bases). Germline CDR1 and CDR2: MGHRA and YSYEKL. The V end was cut by 4 bases, the J end by 2 bases, with 21 bases between. The CDR3 covers 17 residues. In DNA, the CDR3 is TGCGCCAGCAGCCGAACACCCGGTGGGGCAGGGGCCTACGAGCAGTACTTC. Its protein is CASSRTPGGAGAYEQYF.

The CDR3 loop is CASSEVRVEPQHF. CDR3 nucleotide sequence: TGTGCCAGCAGTGAGGTTCGCGTAGAGCCCCAGCATTTT. The chain joins TRBV25-1 to TRBJ1-5; D not resolved. Deletions cut 3 bases from V and 8 bases from J, with 11 bases between. This CDR3 has 13 residues. The V gene's germline CDR1 is MGHDK and CDR2 SYGVNS.